This passage covers 22 T cell receptor beta chains from one sample sequenced in a study of early T cells in non-severe SARS-CoV-2 infection. Using its own MiXCR run on the 5' RACE reads, TCRdb lists one record per CDR3 protein. The top ten hold 8% to 10% of the sample, which has about 66,000 distinct CDR3 sequences, around 13% seen once. Sequenced sample: whole blood. These receptors were obtained from an adult who was a healthcare worker with PCR-confirmed SARS-CoV-2 infection or an uninfected control (not recorded which).

The chain recombines TRBV7-9 with TRBJ1-2; D is undetermined. CDR1 is SEHNR and CDR2 is FQNEAQ in the germline V gene (reference sequence). V was trimmed by 0 bases and J by 4 bases, leaving 12 bases between them. The CDR3 totals 15 residues. CDR3 in DNA: TGTGCCAGCAGCTTAGCGTCCAGGATCGTCTATGGCTACACCTTC. It yields the protein CASSLASRIVYGYTF.

In its sample, this clonotype was seen many times. The chain has TRBV20-1 and TRBJ2-1; maybe TRBD2 (7 bases). This CDR3 has 17 residues. Looked up from germline, CDR1 is DFQATT and CDR2 is SNEGSKA (reference sequence). Trimming shortened V by 6 bases and J by 2 bases, and 23 bases separated the two germline ends. The CDR3 protein is CSALRGGRERAYNEQFF. CDR3 nucleotides: TGCAGTGCGTTGAGAGGGGGGCGGGAGCGAGCCTACAATGAGCAGTTCTTC.

This clonotype showed up many times. The CDR3 sequence is CASSSLAGGPSVEQFF. The CDR3 DNA is TGTGCCAGCAGCTCCCTAGCGGGAGGGCCGTCGGTTGAGCAGTTCTTC. This sequence joins TRBV7-2 and TRBJ2-1; TRBD2 matches 12 bases. Looked up from germline, CDR1 is SGHTA and CDR2 is FQGNSA. The length of the CDR3 is 16 residues. The V gene end was trimmed by 4 bases and the J gene end by 9 bases; junction bases not matched to a gene: 10.

The gene calls are TRBV29-1 and TRBJ2-5, with a tentative D call TRBD2 (5 bases). The CDR3 has 11 residues. The V gene's germline CDR1 is SQVTM and CDR2 ANQGSEA. Trimming removed 6 bases at V and 5 bases at J, with 10 bases between. This CDR3 is CSVSTRETQYF. The CDR3 nucleotides read TGCAGCGTCAGTACTAGGGAGACCCAGTACTTC. Full variable domain (remainder filled in from reference TRBV29-1 and TRBJ2-5): SAVISQKPSRDICQRGTSLTIQCQVDSQVTMMFWYRQQPGQSLTLIATANQGSEATYESGFVIDKFPISRPNLTFSTLTVSNMSPEDSSIYLCSVSTRETQYFGPGTRLLVL.

The gene calls are TRBV7-3 and TRBJ2-1; 15 bases line up with TRBD2. V gave up 5 bases and J gave up 2 bases; unmatched junction bases: 7. This CDR3 contains 18 residues. In germline, CDR1 is SGHTA, CDR2 FQGTGA. CDR3 in DNA: TGTGCCAGCAGCAGGACCGGGACTAGCGGGAGGACCTACAATGAGCAGTTCTTC. Protein sequence: CASSRTGTSGRTYNEQFF.

This clonotype was counted many times. This sequence joins TRBV7-3 and TRBJ1-1; D is uncertain. This CDR3 has 13 amino acids. Trimming stripped 8 bases from V and 5 bases from J, with 15 bases between. In germline, CDR1 is SGHTA, CDR2 FQGTGA. CDR3 region: CASSPTAQTEAFF. The DNA of the CDR3 is TGTGCCAGCTCTCCGACGGCACAAACTGAAGCTTTCTTT.

This clonotype showed up just a few times. This rearrangement joins TRBV6-2 or TRBV6-3 to TRBJ1-1; a possible D gene is TRBD1 (5 bases). Germline-derived CDR1 and CDR2 are MNHEY and SVGEGT. This CDR3 is 15 amino acids long. Trimming shortened V by 8 bases and J by 8 bases, and 24 bases separated the two germline ends. CDR3 coding DNA: TGTGCCAGCGGAGCCTCAGCTTTGGACACCACAGAAGCTTTCTTT. As protein: CASGASALDTTEAFF.

The chain joins TRBV20-1 to TRBJ2-3; D uncertain. CDR3 size: 11 residues. Germline CDR1 DFQATT, CDR2 SNEGSKA (reference sequence). Trimming shortened V by 7 bases and J by 8 bases, and 13 bases separated the two germline ends. The CDR3 DNA is TGCAGTGGTAACATCGGTAGTACGCAGTATTTT. It codes for CSGNIGSTQYF.

This clonotype was found a few times. The V and J genes are TRBV20-1 and TRBJ1-5, with 7 bases fitting TRBD1. The CDR3 is 14 residues long. V lost 6 bases and J lost 4; bases outside the gene matches: 9. Germline V CDR1 and CDR2: DFQATT, SNEGSKA (reference sequence). The CDR3: CSADGTVKNQPQHF. CDR3 coding DNA: TGCAGTGCGGACGGGACAGTGAAGAATCAGCCCCAGCATTTT.

In its sample, this clonotype was seen a few times. The chain carries TRBV5-1 and TRBJ2-5; the match to TRBD2 covers 8 bases. The germline CDR1 and CDR2 sequences are SGHRS and YFSETQ. Losses at the gene ends were 2 bases for V and 0 bases for J; bases not matched to a gene: 12. The CDR3 extends over 18 amino acids. The CDR3 DNA sequence: TGCGCCAGCAGCTTTGGTCAAGTGGCTAGCGGGTACCAAGAGACCCAGTACTTC. Amino acid sequence: CASSFGQVASGYQETQYF. Combining the CDR3 with reference TRBV5-1 and TRBJ2-5 gives the whole variable domain KAGVTQTPRYLIKTRGQQVTLSCSPISGHRSVSWYQQTPGQGLQFLFEYFSETQRNKGNFPGRFSGRQFSNSRSEMNVSTLELGDSALYLCASSFGQVASGYQETQYFGPGTRLLVL.

There are a few counts of this clonotype. The rearrangement joins TRBV7-3 to TRBJ1-1; perhaps TRBD1 as D (6 bases). The CDR3 has 16 residues. Germline values: CDR1 SGHTA, CDR2 FQGTGA. V was shortened by 6 bases and J by 1 base, with 18 bases between the two germline ends. The CDR3 nucleotides read TGTGCCAGCAGTCAAGACAGGCCCTCCCCGAACACTGAAGCTTTCTTT. Translated: CASSQDRPSPNTEAFF.

This clonotype was recorded many times. Here the CDR3 reads CASSSTRGDEQYF. The DNA of the CDR3 is TGTGCCAGCAGCTCCACTCGGGGCGACGAGCAGTACTTC. The V and J genes are TRBV7-6 and TRBJ2-7; D possibly uses TRBD1 or TRBD2 (5 bases each). The length of the CDR3 is 13 residues. Germline V gene data show CDR1 as SGHVS and CDR2 as FNYEAQ. V was shortened by 4 bases and J by 5 bases, with 12 bases between the two germline ends.

This clonotype has only a few counts. The gene calls are TRBV7-3 and TRBJ1-1; tentative D call: TRBD1 (5 bases). Trimming stripped 4 bases from V and 2 bases from J, with 8 bases between. Germline-derived CDR1 and CDR2 are SGHTA and FQGTGA. This CDR3 has 13 residues. In DNA form, the CDR3 reads TGTGCCAGCAGCTCCGGGACCAACACTGAAGCTTTCTTT. Its translation: CASSSGTNTEAFF.

This chain links TRBV14 with TRBJ2-7; a weak D match, TRBD2 (5 bases). Germline lookup yields CDR1 SGHDN and CDR2 FVKESK. V was clipped by 5 bases and J by 2 bases, with 16 bases between them. There are 15 residues in the CDR3. The CDR3 sequence is CASSSELALPYEQYF. The CDR3 DNA is TGTGCCAGCAGCTCCGAATTAGCGCTACCCTACGAGCAGTACTTC.

The genes are TRBV28 and TRBJ1-5, with D unclear. V gave up 0 bases and J gave up 3 bases, with 9 bases separating them. Per the germline V gene, CDR1 is MDHEN and CDR2 is SYDVKM. This CDR3 region has 15 residues. CDR3 loop: CASSLWGGINQPQHF. The CDR3 nucleotides read TGTGCCAGCAGTTTATGGGGAGGTATCAATCAGCCCCAGCATTTT. The full variable domain, its missing parts supplied by reference TRBV28 and TRBJ1-5, is DVKVTQSSRYLVKRTGEKVFLECVQDMDHENMFWYRQDPGLGLRLIYFSYDVKMKEKGDIPEGYSVSREKKERFSLILESASTNQTSMYLCASSLWGGINQPQHFGDGTRLSIL.

The rearrangement links TRBV20-1 to TRBJ2-7; D may be TRBD2 (6 bases). The germline V and J ends were trimmed by 2 bases and 4 bases, with 12 bases remaining between them. The CDR3 is 13 residues long. CDR1 and CDR2 (germline): DFQATT, SNEGSKA (reference sequence). Here the CDR3 DNA reads TGCAGTGCTAGAACGGGAGTGGGGTACGAGCAGTACTTC. Translated, it gives CSARTGVGYEQYF.

This chain links TRBV29-1 with TRBJ2-7; maybe TRBD2 (7 bases). Germline-derived CDR1 and CDR2 are SQVTM and ANQGSEA. With 2 bases removed from V and 4 bases from J, the gap between germline ends came to 15 bases. The CDR3 is made up of 14 amino acids. CDR3 in amino acids: CSVESAGAVYEQYF. CDR3 DNA: TGCAGCGTTGAATCTGCGGGGGCCGTGTACGAGCAGTACTTC.

The chain couples TRBV28 to TRBJ1-1; D may be TRBD1 (6 bases). Germline V gives CDR1 MDHEN, CDR2 SYDVKM. The CDR3 sequence is 13 residues long. Deletions cut 3 bases from V and 11 bases from J, with 16 bases between. The CDR3 DNA reads TGTGCCAGCAGTTTTAACAGGGAGGGACGGGCTTTCTTT. Protein sequence: CASSFNREGRAFF.

The chain couples TRBV7-8 to TRBJ1-4; D may be TRBD1 (5 bases). Looked up from germline, CDR1 is SGHVS and CDR2 is FQNEAQ. V gave up 8 bases and J gave up 2 bases, with 12 bases separating them. The CDR3 consists of 14 residues. DNA of the CDR3: TGTGCCAGCTCCTATGGGGGGACTAATGAAAAACTGTTTTTT. It translates to CASSYGGTNEKLFF.

This clonotype was recorded at least ten times. This rearrangement joins TRBV4-2 to TRBJ1-2, with a tentative D call TRBD1 (5 bases). CDR3 length equals 18 residues. Trimming took off 0 bases at V and 6 bases at J, with 23 bases between the two ends. Germline V lookup: CDR1 LGHNA, CDR2 YNFKEQ. The CDR3 nucleotides read TGTGCCAGCAGCCAAGATTTAAGGGTATGGCAGGGAGGAAATGGCTACACCTTC. This codes for CASSQDLRVWQGGNGYTF.

The chain is built from TRBV29-1 and TRBJ2-1; 7 bases fit TRBD2. The ends lost 3 bases at V and 0 bases at J; junction bases unmatched: 8. Germline V gene sequence: CDR1 SQVTM, CDR2 ANQGSEA. The CDR3 totals 16 residues. In DNA form, the CDR3 reads TGCAGCGTTGAGATTGGAGCGGGGCGCTCCTACAATGAGCAGTTCTTC. Protein product: CSVEIGAGRSYNEQFF.

This chain uses TRBV7-3 with TRBJ2-1, with TRBD2 as a possible D gene (6 bases). V lost 2 bases and J 0 bases, leaving 8 bases between the germline ends. This CDR3 comprises 15 residues. Germline-derived CDR1 and CDR2 are SGHTA and FQGTGA. The CDR3 sequence is CASSLLAISYNEQFF. The CDR3 bases are TGTGCCAGCAGCTTACTAGCGATCTCCTACAATGAGCAGTTCTTC.